This TCR beta chain came from a study of blood T cell repertoires in COVID-19. Study-wide context: Specimens from acute and convalescent COVID-19 originated in the United States, Italy and Spain. T cells, B-cell-depleted T cells, or PBMCs supplied cDNA or gDNA.

Trimming took off 1 base at V and 8 bases at J, with 20 bases between the two ends. The germline gives CDR1 MNHEY, CDR2 SVGAGI. This CDR3 region has 16 residues. The sample holds one count of this clone. The assay was immunoSEQ multiplex PCR, and TCRdb's table has in-frame clones only and misses some. The table lists a few hundred thousand clones, roughly four fifths of them singletons. It was during active infection that Seattle patients were enrolled and then longitudinally followed. The sample taken for sequencing was peripheral blood. The chain has TRBV6-5 and TRBJ1-2; D gene unclear. The source is a person between 65 and 79 years old with COVID-19, enrolled during active disease. CDR3 sequence reads: CASSYFQDPTIGGYTF. In DNA, the CDR3 is TGTGCCAGCAGTTACTTTCAGGATCCTACCATAGGAGGCTACACCTTC.